This TCR beta chain came from a study of blood T cell repertoires in COVID-19. Study-wide context: Samples taken during acute and convalescent COVID-19 were collected in the United States, Italy and Spain. The analysed material was cDNA or gDNA that came from T cells, B-cell-depleted T cells, or PBMCs.

Germline V lookup: CDR1 SGDLS, CDR2 YYNGEE. With 0 bases clipped from V and 11 bases from J, the junction kept 7 bases outside the gene matches. The CDR3 length is 15 residues. Original methodology: Reference gene primer amplification yielded estimated nucleated cell counts. The assay was immunoSEQ multiplex PCR, and TCRdb's table has in-frame clones only and misses some. V and J calls and clone size follow that table, whereas D and trimming were derived from the DNA. The table lists 150,000 or so clones, roughly four fifths of them singletons. What was sequenced was peripheral blood. The chain carries TRBV9 and TRBJ2-1; 11 bases line up with TRBD2. This clonotype was sampled from a man in his 60s with active or convalescent COVID-19. The CDR3 DNA sequence: TGTGCCAGCAGCGTAGGGAGACTAGCGGGATTCAAGCAGTTCTTC. Residues: CASSVGRLAGFKQFF. Full variable domain (rest looked up from reference TRBV9 and TRBJ2-1): DSGVTQTPKHLITATGQRVTLRCSPRSGDLSVYWYQQSLDQGLQFLIQYYNGEERAKGNILERFSAQQFPDLHSELNLSSLELGDSALYFCASSVGRLAGFKQFFGPGTRLTVL.